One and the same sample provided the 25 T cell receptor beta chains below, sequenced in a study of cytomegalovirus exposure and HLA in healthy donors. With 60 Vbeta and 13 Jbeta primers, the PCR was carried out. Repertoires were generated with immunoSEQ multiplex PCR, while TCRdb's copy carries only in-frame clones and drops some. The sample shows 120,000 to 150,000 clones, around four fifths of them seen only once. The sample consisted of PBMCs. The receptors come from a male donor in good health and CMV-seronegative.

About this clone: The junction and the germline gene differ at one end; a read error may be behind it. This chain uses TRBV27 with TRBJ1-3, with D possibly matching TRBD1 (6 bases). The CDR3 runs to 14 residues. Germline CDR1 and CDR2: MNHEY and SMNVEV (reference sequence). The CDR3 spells CASKSTGSSPTMDF. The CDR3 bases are TGTGCCAGCAAGTCCACAGGGTCGTCCCCTACGATGGATTTT.

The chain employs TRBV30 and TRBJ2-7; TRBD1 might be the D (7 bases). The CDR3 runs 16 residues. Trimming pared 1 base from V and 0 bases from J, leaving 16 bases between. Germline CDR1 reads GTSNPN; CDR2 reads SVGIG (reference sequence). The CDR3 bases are TGTGCCTGGAGTGATACAGGGGTCGGGAGCTCCTACGAGCAGTACTTC. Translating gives CAWSDTGVGSSYEQYF.

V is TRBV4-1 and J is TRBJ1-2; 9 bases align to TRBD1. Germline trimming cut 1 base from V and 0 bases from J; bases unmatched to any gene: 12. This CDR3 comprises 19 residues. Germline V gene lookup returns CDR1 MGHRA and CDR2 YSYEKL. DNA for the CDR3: TGCGCCAGCAGCCAAGGAAAGGGGACAGGGTATAAGGCTAACTATGGCTACACCTTC. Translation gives CASSQGKGTGYKANYGYTF.

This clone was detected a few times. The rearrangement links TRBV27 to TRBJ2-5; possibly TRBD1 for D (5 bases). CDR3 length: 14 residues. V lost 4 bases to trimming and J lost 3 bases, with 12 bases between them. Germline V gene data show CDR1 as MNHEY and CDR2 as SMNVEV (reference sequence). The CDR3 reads CASSWSGAEETQYF. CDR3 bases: TGTGCCAGCAGTTGGTCTGGGGCCGAAGAGACCCAGTACTTC.

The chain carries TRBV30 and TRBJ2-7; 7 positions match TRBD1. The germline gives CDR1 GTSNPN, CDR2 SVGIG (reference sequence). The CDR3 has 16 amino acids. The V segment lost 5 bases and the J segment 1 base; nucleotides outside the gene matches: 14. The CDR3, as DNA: TGTGCCTGGGACCCGGACCGGACAGGTATATCCTACGAGCAGTACTTC. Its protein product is CAWDPDRTGISYEQYF. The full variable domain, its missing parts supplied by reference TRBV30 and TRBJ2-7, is SQTIHQWPATLVQPVGSPLSLECTVEGTSNPNLYWYRQAAGRGLQLLFYSVGIGQISSEVPQNLSASRPQDRQFILSSKKLLLSDSGFYLCAWDPDRTGISYEQYFGPGTRLTVT.

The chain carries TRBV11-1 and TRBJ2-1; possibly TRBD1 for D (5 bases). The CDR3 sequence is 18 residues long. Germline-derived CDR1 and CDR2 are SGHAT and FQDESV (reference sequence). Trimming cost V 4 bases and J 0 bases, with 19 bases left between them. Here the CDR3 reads CASSSGIWGRSSYNEQFF. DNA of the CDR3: TGTGCCAGCAGCTCTGGGATATGGGGCAGGAGCTCCTACAATGAGCAGTTCTTC.

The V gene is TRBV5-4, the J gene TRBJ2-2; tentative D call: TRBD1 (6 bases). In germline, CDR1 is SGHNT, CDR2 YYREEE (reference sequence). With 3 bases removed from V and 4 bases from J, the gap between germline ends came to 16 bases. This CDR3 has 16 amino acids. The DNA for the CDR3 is TGTGCCAGCAGCTACTTACGAATGGACAGCACCGGGGAGCTGTTTTTT. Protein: CASSYLRMDSTGELFF.

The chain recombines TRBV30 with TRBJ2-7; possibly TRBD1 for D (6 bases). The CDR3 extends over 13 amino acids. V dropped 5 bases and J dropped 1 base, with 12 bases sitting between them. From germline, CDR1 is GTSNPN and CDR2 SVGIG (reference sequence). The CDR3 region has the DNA TGTGCCTGGTCTAACAGGGTATCCTACGAGCAGTACTTC. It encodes CAWSNRVSYEQYF.

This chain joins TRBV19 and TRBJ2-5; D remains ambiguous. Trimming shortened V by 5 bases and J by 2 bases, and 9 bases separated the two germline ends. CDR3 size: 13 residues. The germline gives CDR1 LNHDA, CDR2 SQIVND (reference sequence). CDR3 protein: CASSSVMQETQYF. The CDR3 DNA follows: TGTGCCAGTAGTTCAGTAATGCAAGAGACCCAGTACTTC. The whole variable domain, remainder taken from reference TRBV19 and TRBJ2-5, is DGGITQSPKYLFRKEGQNVTLSCEQNLNHDAMYWYRQDPGQGLRLIYYSQIVNDFQKGDIAEGYSVSREKKESFPLTVTSAQKNPTAFYLCASSSVMQETQYFGPGTRLLVL.

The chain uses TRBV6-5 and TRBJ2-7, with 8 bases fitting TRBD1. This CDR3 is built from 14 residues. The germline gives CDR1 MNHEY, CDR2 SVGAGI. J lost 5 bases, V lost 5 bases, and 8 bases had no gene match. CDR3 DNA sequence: TGTGCCAGCAGTCTCCGGACAGGGTATCACGAGCAGTACTTC. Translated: CASSLRTGYHEQYF.

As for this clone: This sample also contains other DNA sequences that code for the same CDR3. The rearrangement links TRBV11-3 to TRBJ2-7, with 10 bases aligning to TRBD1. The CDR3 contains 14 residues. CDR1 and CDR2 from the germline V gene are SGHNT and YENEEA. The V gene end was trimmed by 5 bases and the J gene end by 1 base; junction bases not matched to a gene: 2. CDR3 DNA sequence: TGTGCCAGCAGCCCGGGACAGGGGTCCTACGAGCAGTACTTC. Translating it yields CASSPGQGSYEQYF. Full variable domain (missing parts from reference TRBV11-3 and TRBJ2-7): EAGVVQSPRYKIIEKKQPVAFWCNPISGHNTLYWYLQNLGQGPELLIRYENEEAVDDSQLPKDRFSAERLKGVDSTLKIQPAELGDSAVYLCASSPGQGSYEQYFGPGTRLTVT.

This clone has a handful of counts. CDR3 amino acids: CSVVGGSNYGYTF. The CDR3 DNA reads TGCAGCGTCGTCGGGGGTTCTAACTATGGCTACACCTTC. This sequence joins TRBV29-1 and TRBJ1-2; perhaps TRBD1 as D (5 bases). This CDR3 comprises 13 residues. V lost 6 bases, J lost 0 bases, and 11 bases lay in between. The germline CDR1 and CDR2 sequences are SQVTM and ANQGSEA. Complete variable domain (other parts from reference TRBV29-1 and TRBJ1-2): SAVISQKPSRDICQRGTSLTIQCQVDSQVTMMFWYRQQPGQSLTLIATANQGSEATYESGFVIDKFPISRPNLTFSTLTVSNMSPEDSSIYLCSVVGGSNYGYTFGSGTRLTVV.

The CDR3 DNA follows: TGTGCCAGCAGCGTGGGACAGGGATCTGAAGCTTTCTTT. It encodes CASSVGQGSEAFF. The chain combines TRBV9 with TRBJ1-1; 9 positions match TRBD1. The J segment lost 6 bases and the V segment lost 2 bases, leaving 2 bases of the junction unmatched. This CDR3 has 13 amino acids. Germline V CDR1 and CDR2: SGDLS, YYNGEE.

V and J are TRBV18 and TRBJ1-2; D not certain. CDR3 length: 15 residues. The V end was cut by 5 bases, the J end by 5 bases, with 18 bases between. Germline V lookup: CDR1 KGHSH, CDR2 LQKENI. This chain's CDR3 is CASSELAGSRYGYTF. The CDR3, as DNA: TGTGCCAGCTCAGAACTTGCTGGGTCCAGGTATGGCTACACCTTC.

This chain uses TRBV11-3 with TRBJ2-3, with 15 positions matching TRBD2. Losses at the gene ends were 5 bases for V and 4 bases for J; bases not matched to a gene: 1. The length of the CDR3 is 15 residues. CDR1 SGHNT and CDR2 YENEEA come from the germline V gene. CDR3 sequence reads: CASSGTSGGPDTQYF. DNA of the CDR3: TGTGCCAGCAGCGGGACTAGCGGGGGGCCAGATACGCAGTATTTT.

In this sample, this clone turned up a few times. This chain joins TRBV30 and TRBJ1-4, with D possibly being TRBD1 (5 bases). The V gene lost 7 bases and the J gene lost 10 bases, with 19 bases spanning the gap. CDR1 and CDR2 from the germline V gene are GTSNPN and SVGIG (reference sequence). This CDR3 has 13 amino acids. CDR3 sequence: CAFKPSPGGKLFF. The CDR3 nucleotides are TGTGCCTTCAAACCCTCCCCGGGGGGAAAACTGTTTTTT.

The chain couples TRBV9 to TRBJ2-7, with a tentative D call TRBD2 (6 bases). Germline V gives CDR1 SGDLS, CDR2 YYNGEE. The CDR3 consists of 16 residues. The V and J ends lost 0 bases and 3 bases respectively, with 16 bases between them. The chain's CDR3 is CASSVGSGVMDYEQYF. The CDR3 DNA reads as TGTGCCAGCAGCGTAGGCTCGGGGGTAATGGACTACGAGCAGTACTTC.

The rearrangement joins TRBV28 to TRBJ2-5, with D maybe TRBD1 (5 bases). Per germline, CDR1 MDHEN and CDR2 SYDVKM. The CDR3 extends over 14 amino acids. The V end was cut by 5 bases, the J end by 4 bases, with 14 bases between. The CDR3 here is CASSPQSDRETQYF. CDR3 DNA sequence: TGTGCCAGCAGTCCCCAAAGCGACAGAGAGACCCAGTACTTC.

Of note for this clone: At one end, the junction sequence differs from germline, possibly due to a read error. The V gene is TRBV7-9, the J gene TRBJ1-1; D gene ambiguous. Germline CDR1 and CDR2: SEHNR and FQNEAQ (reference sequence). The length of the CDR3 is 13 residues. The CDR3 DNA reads TGTTCCAGCAGCTTTCCTGGCGGCACTGAAGCTTTCTTT. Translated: CSSSFPGGTEAFF.

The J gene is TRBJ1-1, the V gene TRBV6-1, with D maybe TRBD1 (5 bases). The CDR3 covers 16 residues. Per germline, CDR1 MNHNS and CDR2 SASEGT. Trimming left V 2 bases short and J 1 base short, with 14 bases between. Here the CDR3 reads CASSEPRITGNTEAFF. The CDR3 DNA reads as TGTGCCAGCAGTGAACCCCGAATTACAGGGAACACTGAAGCTTTCTTT.

The CDR3 nucleotides read TGTGCCAGCAGCCCTAGGGACAGACCCGGGGCCCAGTACTTC. Translated, it gives CASSPRDRPGAQYF. The rearrangement joins TRBV6-5 to TRBJ2-5, with TRBD1 matching 7 bases. V was clipped by 6 bases and J by 9 bases; unmatched bases: 13. CDR1 MNHEY and CDR2 SVGAGI come from the germline V gene. The CDR3 totals 14 residues.

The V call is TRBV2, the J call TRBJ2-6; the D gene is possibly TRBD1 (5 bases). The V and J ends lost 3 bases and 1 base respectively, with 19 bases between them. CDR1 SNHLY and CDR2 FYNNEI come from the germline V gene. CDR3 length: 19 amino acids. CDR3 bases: TGTGCCAGCAGTGATCCCATCAACGTTGCAGGGTCTGGGGCCAACGTCCTGACTTTC. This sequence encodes CASSDPINVAGSGANVLTF. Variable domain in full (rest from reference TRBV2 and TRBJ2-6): EPEVTQTPSHQVTQMGQEVILRCVPISNHLYFYWYRQILGQKVEFLVSFYNNEISEKSEIFDDQFSVERPDGSNFTLKIRSTKLEDSAMYFCASSDPINVAGSGANVLTFGAGSRLTVL.

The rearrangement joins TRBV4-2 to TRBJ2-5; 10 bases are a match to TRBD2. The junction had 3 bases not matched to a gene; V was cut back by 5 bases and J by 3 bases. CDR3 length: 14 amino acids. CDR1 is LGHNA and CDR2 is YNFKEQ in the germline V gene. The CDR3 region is CASSASGREETQYF. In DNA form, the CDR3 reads TGTGCCAGCAGCGCAAGCGGGAGGGAAGAGACCCAGTACTTC.

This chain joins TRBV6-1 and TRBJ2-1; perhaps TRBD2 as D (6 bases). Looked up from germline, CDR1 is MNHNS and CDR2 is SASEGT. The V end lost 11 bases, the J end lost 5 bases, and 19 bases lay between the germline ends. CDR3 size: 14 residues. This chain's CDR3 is CALEFSGSNNEQFF. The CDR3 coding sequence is TGTGCCCTGGAGTTTAGCGGTTCCAACAATGAGCAGTTCTTC.

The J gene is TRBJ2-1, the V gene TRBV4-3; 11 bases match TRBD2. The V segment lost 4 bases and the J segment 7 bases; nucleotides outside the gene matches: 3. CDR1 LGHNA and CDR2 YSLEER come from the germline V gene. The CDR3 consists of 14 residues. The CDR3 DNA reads TGCGCCAGCAGCCCTTGGACTAGCGGGAATGAGCAGTTCTTC. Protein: CASSPWTSGNEQFF.